This entry lists 20 T cell receptor beta chains sequenced from one sample in a study of OX40 agonist ivuxolimab in advanced cancers. The repertoire was sequenced with immunoSEQ multiplex PCR; TCRdb's copy has only in-frame clones and lacks some. The data hold nearly 45,000 clones, with about 90% observed a single time. The sample in question was CD4+ or CD8+ T cells sorted from blood, obtained in a trial of the OX40 agonist ivuxolimab. These receptor sequences come from an adult with an advanced solid tumor such as melanoma, head and neck, liver or kidney cancer.

The gene calls are TRBV4-1 and TRBJ1-2, with unresolved D. CDR3 length: 13 amino acids. Germline-derived CDR1 and CDR2 are MGHRA and YSYEKL. Trimming took off 0 bases at V and 8 bases at J, with 10 bases between the two ends. In nucleotides, the CDR3 is TGCGCCAGCAGCCAAGATCTCGGGTCCGGCTACACCTTC. This translates into CASSQDLGSGYTF.

The V and J genes are TRBV2 and TRBJ1-4; unclear D gene. V lost 3 bases and J 4 bases, leaving 12 bases between the germline ends. CDR3 length: 15 residues. From germline, CDR1 is SNHLY and CDR2 FYNNEI. DNA for the CDR3: TGTGCCAGCAGTGACCCGGCCGCTATTAATGAAAAACTGTTTTTT. As protein: CASSDPAAINEKLFF.

The chain carries TRBV27 and TRBJ1-1; D unresolved. Per the germline V gene, CDR1 is MNHEY and CDR2 is SMNVEV (reference sequence). V was clipped by 5 bases and J by 2 bases, with 12 bases between them. CDR3 length: 14 residues. This CDR3 reads CASSPRTFNTEAFF. The CDR3 DNA sequence: TGTGCCAGCAGTCCCCGGACTTTTAACACTGAAGCTTTCTTT.

The chain combines TRBV19 with TRBJ1-5, with D possibly TRBD1 on 5 matching bases. The CDR3 extends over 14 amino acids. Germline CDR1 LNHDA, CDR2 SQIVND (reference sequence). The V end lost 5 bases, the J end lost 1 base, and 9 bases lay between the germline ends. The CDR3 sequence is CASSPRDSNQPQHF. Here the CDR3 DNA reads TGTGCCAGTAGTCCCCGGGACAGCAATCAGCCCCAGCATTTT.

The V gene is TRBV9, the J gene TRBJ2-7, with D unclear. From germline, CDR1 is SGDLS and CDR2 YYNGEE. This CDR3 spans 12 amino acids. V dropped 0 bases and J dropped 5 bases, with 6 bases sitting between them. The DNA for the CDR3 is TGTGCCAGCAGCGTAGGGGCCAACGAGCAGTACTTC. This sequence encodes CASSVGANEQYF.

The V call is TRBV6-4, the J call TRBJ2-2, with TRBD1 matching over 7 bases. Germline assignment: CDR1 MRHNA and CDR2 SNTAGT. The CDR3 extends over 15 amino acids. V was pared by 2 bases and J by 1 base, with 1 base of the junction left unmatched. CDR3 bases: TGTGCCAGCAGTGACCAGGGGGAGAACACCGGGGAGCTGTTTTTT. Amino acid sequence: CASSDQGENTGELFF.

The count of this clone is one. V is TRBV5-6 and J is TRBJ1-2; 8 positions agree with TRBD1. The CDR3 runs to 14 residues. Trimming took 4 bases from V and 8 from J; bases not matched to a gene: 10. Germline values: CDR1 SGHDT, CDR2 YYEEEE. In DNA form, the CDR3 reads TGTGCCAGCAGCAACCCCCAGGGGGCCGGAGGCTACACCTTC. Encoded protein: CASSNPQGAGGYTF. The full variable domain, in which reference TRBV5-6 and TRBJ1-2 provide the parts outside the CDR3, is DAGVTQSPTHLIKTRGQQVTLRCSPKSGHDTVSWYQQALGQGPQFIFQYYEEEERQRGNFPDRFSGHQFPNYSSELNVNALLLGDSALYLCASSNPQGAGGYTFGSGTRLTVV.

The genes are TRBV28 and TRBJ1-3; D is undetermined. This CDR3 is built from 12 residues. Germline V gene data show CDR1 as MDHEN and CDR2 as SYDVKM. The V and J ends lost 3 bases and 3 bases respectively, with 3 bases between them. CDR3 nucleotide sequence: TGTGCCAGCAGTTTGATTGGAAACACCATATATTTT. Its translation is CASSLIGNTIYF. Together with reference TRBV28 and TRBJ1-3, the CDR3 gives the full variable domain: DVKVTQSSRYLVKRTGEKVFLECVQDMDHENMFWYRQDPGLGLRLIYFSYDVKMKEKGDIPEGYSVSREKKERFSLILESASTNQTSMYLCASSLIGNTIYFGEGSWLTVV.

The rearrangement links TRBV6-4 to TRBJ2-3; the D gene is possibly TRBD2 (6 bases). CDR3 length: 13 residues. Germline V CDR1 and CDR2: MRHNA, SNTAGT. V lost 11 bases and J lost 5, with 17 bases in between. The CDR3: CASPRRGEDTQYF. CDR3 in DNA: TGTGCCTCGCCTCGGAGGGGAGAAGATACGCAGTATTTT.

By share, this clone counts as medium-sized (0.01 to 0.1%). This chain joins TRBV7-8 and TRBJ2-1; 11 bases line up with TRBD1. The germline V gene has CDR1 SGHVS and CDR2 FQNEAQ. This CDR3 is built from 17 residues. V lost 1 base to trimming and J lost 0 bases; unmatched junction nucleotides: 2. This CDR3 is CASSLEGQGDSYNEQFF. CDR3 nucleotides: TGTGCCAGCAGCTTAGAGGGACAGGGGGACTCCTACAATGAGCAGTTCTTC.

Details on this clone: Other DNA sequences in the sample encode the same CDR3. V is TRBV2 and J is TRBJ2-3, with D uncertain. The CDR3 has 12 residues. The germline gives CDR1 SNHLY, CDR2 FYNNEI. V was cut by 3 bases and J by 5 bases, with 6 bases left in between. The CDR3, as DNA: TGTGCCAGCAGTGACCACCTAGATACGCAGTATTTT. Translating it yields CASSDHLDTQYF.

CDR3 loop: CASSLGASGEQFF. The CDR3 nucleotides read TGCGCCAGCAGCTTGGGGGCATCGGGTGAGCAGTTCTTC. The chain links TRBV5-1 to TRBJ2-1, with D hard to call. CDR1 and CDR2 (germline): SGHRS, YFSETQ. V was trimmed by 0 bases and J by 9 bases, leaving 10 bases between them. This CDR3 is 13 amino acids long.

V is TRBV12-5 and J is TRBJ1-2, with 7 bases fitting TRBD1. This CDR3 has 13 amino acids. V shed 7 bases, J shed 7 bases, and the junction held 9 bases outside the gene matches. Germline loops: CDR1 LGHNT, CDR2 FRNRAP. Here the CDR3 reads CASAWEGAGGYTF. In DNA, the CDR3 is TGTGCTAGTGCCTGGGAGGGGGCGGGTGGCTACACCTTC.

The gene calls are TRBV12-5 and TRBJ2-5, with TRBD2 identical over 9 bases. Losses at the gene ends were 5 bases for V and 3 bases for J; bases not matched to a gene: 1. CDR3 length equals 13 residues. CDR1 is LGHNT and CDR2 is FRNRAP in the germline V gene. In DNA form, the CDR3 reads TGTGCTAGTGGTCGGACTAGCGAAGAGACCCAGTACTTC. Translating gives CASGRTSEETQYF. Looking up the rest from reference TRBV12-5 and TRBJ2-5 gives the full variable domain: DARVTQTPRHKVTEMGQEVTMRCQPILGHNTVFWYRQTMMQGLELLAYFRNRAPLDDSGMPKDRFSAEMPDATLATLKIQPSEPRDSAVYFCASGRTSEETQYFGPGTRLLVL.

The rearrangement uses TRBV6-5 and TRBJ2-7; 7 nucleotides match TRBD2. Germline-derived CDR1 and CDR2 are MNHEY and SVGAGI. This CDR3 has 14 amino acids. V shed 6 bases, J shed 0 bases, and the junction held 5 bases outside the gene matches. The DNA of the CDR3 is TGTGCCAGCAGAAAGCGGGGCAGCTCCTACGAGCAGTACTTC. It codes for CASRKRGSSYEQYF.

V gene TRBV4-1 combines with J gene TRBJ1-1, with D hard to call. The CDR3 totals 14 residues. V was shortened by 0 bases and J by 1 base, with 6 bases between the two germline ends. Germline values: CDR1 MGHRA, CDR2 YSYEKL. The DNA of the CDR3 is TGCGCCAGCAGCCAAGATTGGGAGAACACTGAAGCTTTCTTT. Protein product: CASSQDWENTEAFF.

CDR3 region: CASSAPRGSGTNYGYTF. The DNA of the CDR3 is TGTGCCAGCAGCGCCCCTCGGGGCAGCGGGACTAACTATGGCTACACCTTC. The chain couples TRBV9 to TRBJ1-2, with D maybe TRBD1 (5 bases). V lost 3 bases and J lost 0, with 18 bases in between. The CDR3 consists of 17 residues. Germline V lookup: CDR1 SGDLS, CDR2 YYNGEE.

The V gene is TRBV7-2, the J gene TRBJ2-5, with TRBD2 as a possible D gene (6 bases). Germline V gene sequence: CDR1 SGHTA, CDR2 FQGNSA. The CDR3 runs to 11 residues. Deletions cut 3 bases from V and 9 bases from J, with 8 bases between. The CDR3 DNA reads as TGTGCCAGCAGCTTTACGGGGGCCCAGTACTTC. Protein product: CASSFTGAQYF.

The chain couples TRBV19 to TRBJ2-7; D assignment may be TRBD1 or TRBD2 (5 bases each). The V gene lost 2 bases and the J gene lost 1 base, with 12 bases spanning the gap. Germline V lookup: CDR1 LNHDA, CDR2 SQIVND (reference sequence). The CDR3 totals 15 residues. CDR3 protein: CASSISSGRSYEQYF. In DNA, the CDR3 is TGTGCCAGTAGTATATCCTCGGGACGGTCCTACGAGCAGTACTTC.

The chain links TRBV6-5 to TRBJ2-2, with no clear D. The germline CDR1 and CDR2 sequences are MNHEY and SVGAGI. CDR3 length: 15 residues. Trimming removed 0 bases from V and 5 bases from J, with 10 bases in between. CDR3 protein: CASSYSRTLTGELFF. Here the CDR3 DNA reads TGTGCCAGCAGTTACTCAAGAACTTTGACCGGGGAGCTGTTTTTT.